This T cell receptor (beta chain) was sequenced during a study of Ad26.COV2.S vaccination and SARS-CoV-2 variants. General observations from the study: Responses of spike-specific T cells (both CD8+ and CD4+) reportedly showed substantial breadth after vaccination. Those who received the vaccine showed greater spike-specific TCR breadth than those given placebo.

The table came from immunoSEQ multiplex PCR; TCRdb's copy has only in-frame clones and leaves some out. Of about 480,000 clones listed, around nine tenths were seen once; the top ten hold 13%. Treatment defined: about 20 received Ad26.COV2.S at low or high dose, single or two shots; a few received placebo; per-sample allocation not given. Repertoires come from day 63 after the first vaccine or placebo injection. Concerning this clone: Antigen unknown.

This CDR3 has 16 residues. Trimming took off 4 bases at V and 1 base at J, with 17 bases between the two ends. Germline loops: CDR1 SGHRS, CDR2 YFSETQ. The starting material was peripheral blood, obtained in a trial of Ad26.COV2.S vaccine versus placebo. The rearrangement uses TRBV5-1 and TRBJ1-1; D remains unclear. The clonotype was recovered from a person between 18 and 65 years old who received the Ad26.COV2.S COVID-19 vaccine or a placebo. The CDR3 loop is CASSRSAQVPNTEAFF. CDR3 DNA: TGCGCCAGCAGCCGAAGCGCACAAGTGCCGAACACTGAAGCTTTCTTT.